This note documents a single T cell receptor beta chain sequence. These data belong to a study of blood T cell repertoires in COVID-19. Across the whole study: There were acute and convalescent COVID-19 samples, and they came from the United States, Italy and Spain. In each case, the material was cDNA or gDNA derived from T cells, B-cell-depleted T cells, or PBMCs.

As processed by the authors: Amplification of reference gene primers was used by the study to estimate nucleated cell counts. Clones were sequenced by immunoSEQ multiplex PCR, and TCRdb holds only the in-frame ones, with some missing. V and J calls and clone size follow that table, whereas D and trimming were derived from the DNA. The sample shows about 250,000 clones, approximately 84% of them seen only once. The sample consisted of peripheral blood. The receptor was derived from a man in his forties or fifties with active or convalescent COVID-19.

The CDR3 DNA sequence: TGTGCCAGCGGATTTGACAGGGGAAAGAACACTGAAGCTTTCTTT. Translating it yields CASGFDRGKNTEAFF. The genes are TRBV7-2 and TRBJ1-1, with 8 bases matching TRBD1. J lost 1 base, V lost 8 bases, and 9 bases had no gene match. This CDR3 comprises 15 residues. CDR1 and CDR2 (germline): SGHTA, FQGNSA. Complete variable domain (other parts from reference TRBV7-2 and TRBJ1-1): GAGVSQSPSNKVTEKGKDVELRCDPISGHTALYWYRQSLGQGLEFLIYFQGNSAPDKSGLPSDRFSAERTGGSVSTLTIQRTQQEDSAVYLCASGFDRGKNTEAFFGQGTRLTVV.